These 25 T cell receptor beta chains were sequenced from one sample in a study of OX40 agonist ivuxolimab in advanced cancers. This table comes from immunoSEQ multiplex PCR, and its TCRdb copy is limited to in-frame clones, with some not included. The profile shows 70,000 to 90,000 clones, about 89% of them singletons. Sequenced material: CD4+ or CD8+ T cells sorted from blood, taken in a trial of the OX40 agonist ivuxolimab. The receptors shown here come from an adult with an advanced solid tumor such as melanoma, head and neck, liver or kidney cancer.

The chain is built from TRBV7-2 and TRBJ2-7; the match to TRBD2 covers 9 bases. Germline-derived CDR1 and CDR2 are SGHTA and FQGNSA. This CDR3 is 16 amino acids long. V shed 5 bases and J 2 bases; nucleotides not matched to a gene: 10. CDR3 in amino acids: CASSRLAGVVTYEQYF. CDR3 DNA sequence: TGTGCCAGCAGCAGATTAGCGGGGGTTGTCACCTACGAGCAGTACTTC.

The V and J genes are TRBV7-9 and TRBJ2-3, with D maybe TRBD1 (5 bases). The V and J ends lost 2 bases and 0 bases respectively, with 15 bases between them. Germline V gives CDR1 SEHNR, CDR2 FQNEAQ (reference sequence). The CDR3 has 17 amino acids. The CDR3 DNA is TGTGCCAGCAGCTTAAACTGGGGCTTCTCTAGCACAGATACGCAGTATTTT. Its protein is CASSLNWGFSSTDTQYF.

The genes are TRBV29-1 and TRBJ2-4; the D gene is possibly TRBD1 (5 bases). Per the germline V gene, CDR1 is SQVTM and CDR2 is ANQGSEA. V was shortened by 6 bases and J by 3 bases, with 18 bases between the two germline ends. This CDR3 has 15 amino acids. CDR3 region: CSVVEVGRNKNIQYF. CDR3 coding DNA: TGCAGCGTCGTGGAAGTGGGGCGGAACAAAAACATTCAGTACTTC. The complete variable domain, with remaining parts taken from reference TRBV29-1 and TRBJ2-4, reads SAVISQKPSRDICQRGTSLTIQCQVDSQVTMMFWYRQQPGQSLTLIATANQGSEATYESGFVIDKFPISRPNLTFSTLTVSNMSPEDSSIYLCSVVEVGRNKNIQYFGAGTRLSVL.

The DNA for the CDR3 is TGTGCCAGCAGTGAATTTGACCGCTTCAGGGGCTACGAGCAGTACTTC. It codes for CASSEFDRFRGYEQYF. V and J are TRBV25-1 and TRBJ2-7; maybe TRBD1 (6 bases). V shed 1 base and J shed 3 bases, with 16 bases lying between them. Germline V lookup: CDR1 MGHDK, CDR2 SYGVNS. There are 16 residues in the CDR3.

The chain is built from TRBV19 and TRBJ1-2, with D hard to call. V gave up 5 bases and J gave up 5 bases, with 18 bases separating them. The CDR3 runs 15 residues. Looked up from germline, CDR1 is LNHDA and CDR2 is SQIVND (reference sequence). The CDR3 DNA reads TGTGCCAGTAGTTTGGTCCCCTTCCCCTCTTATGGCTACACCTTC. Translated: CASSLVPFPSYGYTF.

The V and J genes are TRBV28 and TRBJ1-1, with D maybe TRBD1 (5 bases). V was clipped by 6 bases and J by 6 bases, with 14 bases between them. In germline, CDR1 is MDHEN, CDR2 SYDVKM. The CDR3 extends over 13 amino acids. CDR3 in DNA: TGTGCCAGCAGCCTCCCAGGGTCGCCTGAAGCTTTCTTT. Translating it yields CASSLPGSPEAFF. The entire variable domain, with the rest obtained from reference TRBV28 and TRBJ1-1, is as follows: DVKVTQSSRYLVKRTGEKVFLECVQDMDHENMFWYRQDPGLGLRLIYFSYDVKMKEKGDIPEGYSVSREKKERFSLILESASTNQTSMYLCASSLPGSPEAFFGQGTRLTVV.

The chain is built from TRBV4-1 and TRBJ1-4; no clear D gene. V dropped 1 base and J dropped 4 bases, with 7 bases sitting between them. Germline values: CDR1 MGHRA, CDR2 YSYEKL. The CDR3 extends over 14 amino acids. The CDR3 DNA reads as TGCGCCAGCAGCCAAGTTCTGGGTAATGAAAAACTGTTTTTT. Its protein product is CASSQVLGNEKLFF.

In DNA form, the CDR3 reads TGTGCCAGCAGGCCGGGGGGCACAGATACGCAGTATTTT. This codes for CASRPGGTDTQYF. The V and J genes are TRBV6-1 and TRBJ2-3, with D perhaps TRBD2 (6 bases). Deletions cut 6 bases from V and 1 base from J, with 8 bases between. The CDR3 consists of 13 residues. The V gene's germline CDR1 is MNHNS and CDR2 SASEGT.

This chain links TRBV10-3 with TRBJ1-3; 7 bases match TRBD1. This CDR3 is built from 16 residues. Germline V gene data show CDR1 as ENHRY and CDR2 as SYGVKD. With V trimmed by 4 bases and J by 2 bases, 8 bases remained unmatched. CDR3 coding DNA: TGTGCCATCAGTGGTTCTACAGGGGAGGCTGGAAACACCATATATTTT. Translation: CAISGSTGEAGNTIYF.

Only one count was recorded for this clone. This sequence joins TRBV5-1 and TRBJ1-2, with D unclear. The CDR3 has 13 residues. Trimming removed 0 bases from V and 1 base from J, with 4 bases in between. CDR1 and CDR2 (germline): SGHRS, YFSETQ. CDR3 loop: CASSLANNYGYTF. The DNA for the CDR3 is TGCGCCAGCAGCTTGGCAAATAACTATGGCTACACCTTC.

The chain has TRBV19 and TRBJ2-3; the D gene could be TRBD1 or TRBD2 (5 bases each). The CDR3 has 14 residues. V lost 9 bases and J 2 bases, leaving 15 bases between the germline ends. From germline, CDR1 is LNHDA and CDR2 SQIVND (reference sequence). CDR3 sequence: CASKGRTYTDTQYF. The CDR3 coding sequence is TGTGCCAGCAAGGGACGTACCTACACAGATACGCAGTATTTT.

The chain uses TRBV7-9 and TRBJ1-5, with a weak D call TRBD1 (5 bases). The CDR3 extends over 15 amino acids. V was pared by 4 bases and J by 7 bases, with 17 bases between. The germline V gene has CDR1 SEHNR and CDR2 FQNEAQ (reference sequence). CDR3 loop: CASSSSRVPQQPQHF. DNA of the CDR3: TGTGCCAGCAGCTCGAGCAGGGTCCCGCAACAGCCCCAGCATTTT.

This chain uses TRBV30 with TRBJ1-5; 7 bases are shared with TRBD1. Germline CDR1 reads GTSNPN; CDR2 reads SVGIG (reference sequence). J was trimmed by 3 bases and V by 5 bases; bases with no gene match: 4. This CDR3 comprises 13 residues. This CDR3 reads CAWGGQNNQPQHF. The CDR3 DNA follows: TGTGCCTGGGGGGGACAGAACAATCAGCCCCAGCATTTT. Filled out from reference TRBV30 and TRBJ1-5, the complete variable domain reads SQTIHQWPATLVQPVGSPLSLECTVEGTSNPNLYWYRQAAGRGLQLLFYSVGIGQISSEVPQNLSASRPQDRQFILSSKKLLLSDSGFYLCAWGGQNNQPQHFGDGTRLSIL.

J is TRBJ2-7 and V is TRBV2, with D hard to call. The ends were cut back, 10 bases at V and 3 bases at J, with 13 bases in the middle. The CDR3 is 12 amino acids. Germline V lookup: CDR1 SNHLY, CDR2 FYNNEI. CDR3 residues: CATRRSGYEQYF. The CDR3 nucleotides read TGTGCCACCCGTAGGTCCGGCTACGAGCAGTACTTC.

CDR3 in amino acids: CASSAGWSSTDTQYF. The CDR3 nucleotides read TGCGCCAGCAGCGCGGGTTGGAGTAGCACAGATACGCAGTATTTT. The chain recombines TRBV5-1 with TRBJ2-3; perhaps TRBD2 as D (5 bases). V was trimmed by 4 bases and J by 0 bases, leaving 12 bases between them. The CDR3 covers 15 residues. Per the germline V gene, CDR1 is SGHRS and CDR2 is YFSETQ.

The V gene is TRBV2, the J gene TRBJ2-7; 10 bases fit TRBD2. From germline, CDR1 is SNHLY and CDR2 FYNNEI. CDR3 length: 17 residues. Trimming took 5 bases from V and 5 from J; bases not matched to a gene: 15. The CDR3 spells CASSSKPGLAGDDEQYF. In nucleotides, the CDR3 is TGTGCCAGCAGTTCCAAACCGGGGCTAGCGGGAGATGACGAGCAGTACTTC.

This clone was recorded a few times. The rearrangement uses TRBV19 and TRBJ1-5; possibly TRBD1 for D (6 bases). Germline CDR1 is LNHDA and CDR2 is SQIVND (reference sequence). The ends were cut back, 3 bases at V and 0 bases at J, with 12 bases in the middle. This CDR3 is built from 16 residues. The DNA of the CDR3 is TGTGCCAGTAGTATTCAGGACAGCTATAGCAATCAGCCCCAGCATTTT. This sequence encodes CASSIQDSYSNQPQHF.

The CDR3 region has the DNA TGTGCCAGCAGCTTAACGAGGGGCATGAACACTGAAGCTTTCTTT. Protein sequence: CASSLTRGMNTEAFF. The chain carries TRBV7-3 and TRBJ1-1, with D possibly matching TRBD1 (5 bases). Germline CDR1 and CDR2: SGHTA and FQGTGA. V was trimmed by 0 bases and J by 0 bases, leaving 8 bases between them. This CDR3 region has 15 residues.

The chain recombines TRBV7-3 with TRBJ1-1; maybe TRBD1 (5 bases). CDR1 and CDR2 (germline): SGHTA, FQGTGA. CDR3 length: 14 amino acids. V lost 1 base, J lost 5 bases, and 11 bases lay in between. CDR3 coding DNA: TGTGCCAGCAGCTTAAACGACGGGGGTACTGAAGCTTTCTTT. Its protein product is CASSLNDGGTEAFF.

The chain combines TRBV7-8 with TRBJ2-1, with TRBD2 matching over 11 bases. CDR3 length equals 16 residues. Per the germline V gene, CDR1 is SGHVS and CDR2 is FQNEAQ. The ends lost 4 bases at V and 4 bases at J; junction bases unmatched: 6. The CDR3 loop is CASSSALAGGYNEQFF. The CDR3 region has the DNA TGTGCCAGCAGCTCCGCCTTAGCGGGAGGGTACAATGAGCAGTTCTTC. Filled out from reference TRBV7-8 and TRBJ2-1, the complete variable domain reads GAGVSQSPRYKVAKRGQDVALRCDPISGHVSLFWYQQALGQGPEFLTYFQNEAQLDKSGLPSDRFFAERPEGSVSTLKIQRTQQEDSAVYLCASSSALAGGYNEQFFGPGTRLTVL.

This chain links TRBV12-5 with TRBJ2-1; 7 nucleotides align to TRBD2. CDR1 is LGHNT, CDR2 FRNRAP, per germline. The CDR3 length is 15 residues. After removal of 6 bases from V and 8 bases from J, the junction contained 13 bases not matched to a gene. CDR3 in DNA: TGTGCTAGTGGAGGGGACTACCCCGATGGGGATGAGCAGTTCTTC. Protein sequence: CASGGDYPDGDEQFF.

The chain couples TRBV18 to TRBJ2-1; D gene unclear. The ends were cut back, 8 bases at V and 3 bases at J, with 14 bases in the middle. This CDR3 is 14 amino acids long. CDR1 and CDR2 from the germline V gene are KGHSH and LQKENI. The CDR3 DNA sequence: TGTGCCAGCACGACCTTCACTGACTACAATGAGCAGTTCTTC. Amino acid sequence: CASTTFTDYNEQFF.

This chain joins TRBV15 and TRBJ2-5, with 11 bases that match TRBD2. Unmatched junction bases numbered 11, after V lost 5 bases and J lost 0 bases. The germline CDR1 and CDR2 sequences are LNHNV and YYDKDF (reference sequence). The CDR3 runs to 18 residues. In DNA form, the CDR3 reads TGTGCCACCAGCGCCTACTTAGCGGGAGGGACCAACCAAGAGACCCAGTACTTC. Amino acids: CATSAYLAGGTNQETQYF.

A single count supports this clone. DNA for the CDR3: TGTGCCAGCAGCCTTCGACAGGGAGGATATGGCTACACCTTC. This gives the protein CASSLRQGGYGYTF. This chain joins TRBV9 and TRBJ1-2, with 7 positions matching TRBD1. The CDR3 is made up of 14 amino acids. Germline lookup yields CDR1 SGDLS and CDR2 YYNGEE. The V segment lost 4 bases and the J segment 5 bases; nucleotides outside the gene matches: 8.

V is TRBV6-5 and J is TRBJ2-1; D remains ambiguous. The CDR3 sequence is 15 residues long. Germline V gene lookup returns CDR1 MNHEY and CDR2 SVGAGI. The V gene lost 5 bases and the J gene lost 0 bases, with 11 bases spanning the gap. This CDR3 is CASSPPESSYNEQFF. CDR3 DNA: TGTGCCAGCAGTCCTCCCGAGAGCTCCTACAATGAGCAGTTCTTC.